A selection of T cell receptor beta chains follows, all from one sample in a study of patients and donors after allogeneic stem cell transplantation. TCRdb used MiXCR to reprocess the RT-PCR reads, holding one entry per CDR3 protein. Among approximately 250,000 distinct CDR3 sequences, 12% to 15% were seen once, and the ten largest hold approximately 10%. Sequencing was carried out using blood, either unsorted or a sorted T cell fraction (not recorded which). The receptors were gathered from a human donor who was either an allogeneic HSCT recipient or a stem cell or donor lymphocyte infusion donor (not recorded which). It is not recorded whose cells these are; they may come from a transplant donor. Both conserved end residues are part of each CDR3. Fields, in order: clone size, D gene, V gene, J gene, CDR3 length, CDR3 protein, CDR3 DNA. The D gene is left open where the match is weak. Only some rows state a clone size, as once, few, many or a class for expanded clones.

few,-,TRBV7-2,TRBJ2-5,15,CASSLGGAGQETQYF,TGTGCCAGCAGCCTAGGGGGGGCGGGTCAAGAGACCCAGTACTTC
many,TRBD1,TRBV7-2,TRBJ1-2,14,CASRPGTGGLSYTF,TGTGCCAGCAGACCCGGGACAGGGGGCTTAAGCTACACCTTC
few,-,TRBV5-1,TRBJ1-1,14,CASSLGAGSTEAFF,TGCGCCAGCAGCTTGGGGGCGGGGAGCACTGAAGCTTTCTTT
-,TRBD2,TRBV5-4,TRBJ2-7,15,CASSIRSLAGGEQYF,TGTGCCAGCAGCATCCGTTCACTAGCGGGAGGCGAGCAGTACTTC
many,-,TRBV7-9,TRBJ1-2,13,CASSGRGPYGYTF,TGTGCCAGCAGCGGCAGGGGCCCCTATGGCTACACCTTC
-,TRBD2,TRBV29-1,TRBJ2-1,13,CSARSGGNNEQFF,TGCAGCGCCCGCTCGGGGGGAAACAATGAGCAGTTCTTC
-,-,TRBV6-1,TRBJ2-5,12,CASRGGGQTQYF,TGTGCCAGCAGGGGTGGGGGTCAGACCCAGTACTTC
-,-,TRBV4-3,TRBJ1-2,16,CASSQVGNTRVGSYTF,TGCGCCAGCAGCCAAGTCGGGAACACCAGGGTAGGATCCTACACCTTC
-,-,TRBV20-1,TRBJ1-1,12,CSASPADTEAFF,TGCAGTGCTAGTCCGGCCGACACTGAAGCTTTCTTT
-,-,TRBV5-1,TRBJ1-4,13,CASSSSIGEKLFF,TGCGCCAGCAGCTCCTCGATAGGAGAAAAACTGTTTTTT
few,-,TRBV20-1,TRBJ2-6,14,CSAREGTGANVLTF,TGCAGTGCTAGAGAGGGTACTGGGGCCAACGTCCTGACTTTC
-,-,TRBV4-2,TRBJ2-1,16,CASSQEVEGGRDEQFF,TGTGCCAGCAGCCAAGAAGTAGAGGGGGGGCGCGATGAGCAGTTCTTC
-,TRBD2,TRBV5-5,TRBJ2-1,16,CASSSLAGSTYNEQFF,TGTGCCAGCAGCTCACTAGCGGGGTCAACCTACAATGAGCAGTTCTTC